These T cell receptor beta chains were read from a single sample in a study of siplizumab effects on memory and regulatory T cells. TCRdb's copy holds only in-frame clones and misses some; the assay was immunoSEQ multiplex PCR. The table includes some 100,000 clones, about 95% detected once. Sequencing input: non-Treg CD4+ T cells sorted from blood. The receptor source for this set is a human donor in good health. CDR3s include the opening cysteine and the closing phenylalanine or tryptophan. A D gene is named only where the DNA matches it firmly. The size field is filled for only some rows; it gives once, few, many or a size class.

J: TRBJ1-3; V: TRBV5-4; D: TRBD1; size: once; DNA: TGTGCCAGCGCGGAAGGGGGCTCCCACTCTGGAAACACCATATATTTT; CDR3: CASAEGGSHSGNTIYF
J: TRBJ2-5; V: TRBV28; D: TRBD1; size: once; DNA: TGTGCCAGCAGTCGTGGGACAGGGAGGCCTAAAGAGACCCAGTACTTC; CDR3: CASSRGTGRPKETQYF
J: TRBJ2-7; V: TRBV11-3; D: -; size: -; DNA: TGTGCCAGCAGCACGACGGCAGGGACCTACGAGCAGTACTTC; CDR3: CASSTTAGTYEQYF
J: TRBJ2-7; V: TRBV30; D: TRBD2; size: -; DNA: TGTGCCTGGAGTCCATTATTAGCGGGGGACTACGAGCAGTACTTC; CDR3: CAWSPLLAGDYEQYF
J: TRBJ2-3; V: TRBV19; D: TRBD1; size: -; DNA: TGTGCCAGTAACCGCGAGACAGGGAGAGGAGATACGCAGTATTTT; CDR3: CASNRETGRGDTQYF
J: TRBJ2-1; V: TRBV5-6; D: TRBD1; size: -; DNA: TGTGCCAGCAGCCCCGGGACAGGGGTAACCTACAATGAGCAGTTCTTC; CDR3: CASSPGTGVTYNEQFF
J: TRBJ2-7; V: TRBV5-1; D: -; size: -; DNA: TGCGCCAGCAGCTTGAACAGGAGGTCCTACGAGCAGTACTTC; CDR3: CASSLNRRSYEQYF
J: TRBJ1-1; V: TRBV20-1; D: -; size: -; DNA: TGCAGTGTTCGAGTCCCTGAAGCTTTCTTT; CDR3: CSVRVPEAFF
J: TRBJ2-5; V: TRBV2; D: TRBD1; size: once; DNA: TGTGCCAGCAGTACAGGGGGAGAGACCCAGTACTTC; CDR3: CASSTGGETQYF
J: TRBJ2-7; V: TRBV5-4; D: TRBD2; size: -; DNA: TGTGCCAGCAGCCTCACTAGCGGGAACTACGAGCAGTACTTC; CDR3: CASSLTSGNYEQYF
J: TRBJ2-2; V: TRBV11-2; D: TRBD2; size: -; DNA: TGTGCCAGCAGATCGAGGACTAGCGGGTCGAACACCGGGGAGCTGTTTTTT; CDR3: CASRSRTSGSNTGELFF
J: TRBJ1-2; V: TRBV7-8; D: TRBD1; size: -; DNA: TGTGCCAGCAGCGGGGGGACAGGGTACTATGGCTACACCTTC; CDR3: CASSGGTGYYGYTF
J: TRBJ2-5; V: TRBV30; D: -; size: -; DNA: TGTGCCTGGAGTGCGGCAGGGCTAGAGACCCAGTACTTC; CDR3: CAWSAAGLETQYF
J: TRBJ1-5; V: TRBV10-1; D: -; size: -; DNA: TGCGCCAGCAGTGAGTGGGGGGGCGAGGCGGCTCAGCCCCAGCATTTT; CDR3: CASSEWGGEAAQPQHF
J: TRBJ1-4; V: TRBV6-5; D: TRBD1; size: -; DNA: TGTGCCAGCAGTTTGACAGGGAGGGAACTGTTTTTT; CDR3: CASSLTGRELFF
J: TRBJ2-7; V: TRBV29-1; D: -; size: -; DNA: TGCAGCGTTTTGGGGGGGCGCGGAACCTACGAGCAGTACTTC; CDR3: CSVLGGRGTYEQYF
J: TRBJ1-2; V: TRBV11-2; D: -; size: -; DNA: TGTGCCAGCAGCTTAGATATGGGCGTGGGCCTGGGGAACTATGGCTACACCTTC; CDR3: CASSLDMGVGLGNYGYTF
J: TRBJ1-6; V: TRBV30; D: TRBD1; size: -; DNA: TGTGCCTGGAGGCGCAGGGGGAATTCACCCCTCCACTTT; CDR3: CAWRRRGNSPLHF
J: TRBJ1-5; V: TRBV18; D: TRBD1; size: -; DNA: TGTGCCAGCTCACCAAGGGACAGGGACAATCAGCCCCAGCATTTT; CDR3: CASSPRDRDNQPQHF
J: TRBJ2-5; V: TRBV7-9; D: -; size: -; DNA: TGTGCCAGCAGCTTAGTTTTCGACTCCCAAGAGACCCAGTACTTC; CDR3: CASSLVFDSQETQYF
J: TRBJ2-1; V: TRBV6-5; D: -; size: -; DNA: TGTGCCAGCAGTACGGATAGAAGGACTGGACAGTTCTTC; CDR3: CASSTDRRTGQFF
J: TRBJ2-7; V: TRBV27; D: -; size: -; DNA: TGTGCCAGCAGTCCGTGGACCCCCCGCGATTCCTACGAGCAGTACTTC; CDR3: CASSPWTPRDSYEQYF
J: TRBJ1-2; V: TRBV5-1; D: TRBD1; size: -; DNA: TGCGCCAGCAGCTTGGACGCTGGGACAGTCTATGGCTACACCTTC; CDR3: CASSLDAGTVYGYTF
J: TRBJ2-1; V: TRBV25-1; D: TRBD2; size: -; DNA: TGTGCCAGCAGCCCGACTAGCGGGAGCGGGATAGTTGAGCAGTTCTTC; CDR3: CASSPTSGSGIVEQFF
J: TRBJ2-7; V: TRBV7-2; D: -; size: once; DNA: TGTGCCAGCAGCTTAGTGAGCCAGATGACCTACGAGCAGTACTTC; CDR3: CASSLVSQMTYEQYF
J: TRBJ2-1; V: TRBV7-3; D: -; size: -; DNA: TGTGCCAGCAGTCAAACCGGGACTTGGGGTGATGAGCAGTTCTTC; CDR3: CASSQTGTWGDEQFF
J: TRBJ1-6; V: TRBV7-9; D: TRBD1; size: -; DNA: TGTGCCAGCAGCCCCCGGGGACAGCTTAATTCACCCCTCCACTTT; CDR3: CASSPRGQLNSPLHF
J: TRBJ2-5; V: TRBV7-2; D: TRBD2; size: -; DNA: TGTGCCAGCAGCTCAGGGACTAGCGGGAGAGTTTATGAGACCCAGTACTTC; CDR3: CASSSGTSGRVYETQYF
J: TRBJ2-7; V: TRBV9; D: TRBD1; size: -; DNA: TGTGCCAGCAGCGTCACCGGGACAGTGTCCTCCTACGAGCAGTACTTC; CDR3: CASSVTGTVSSYEQYF
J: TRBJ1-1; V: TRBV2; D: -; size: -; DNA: TGTGCCAGCATGACGGAGGAAACGAACACTGAAGCTTTCTTT; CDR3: CASMTEETNTEAFF
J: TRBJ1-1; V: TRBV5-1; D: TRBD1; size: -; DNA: TGCGCCAGCAGGTTGACAGGGGCCAACACTGAAGCTTTCTTT; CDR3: CASRLTGANTEAFF
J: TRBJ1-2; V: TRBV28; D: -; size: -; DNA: TGTGCCAGCAGTGGACCCTCCAAAGGGGTCTATGGCTACACCTTC; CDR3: CASSGPSKGVYGYTF
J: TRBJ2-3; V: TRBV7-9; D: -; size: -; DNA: TGTGCCAGCAGCTTAAATAGTCCTAGCACAGATACGCAGTATTTT; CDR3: CASSLNSPSTDTQYF
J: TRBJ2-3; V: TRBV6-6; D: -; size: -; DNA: TGTGCCAGCAGTTACGGAGAATACAATACGCAGTATTTT; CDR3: CASSYGEYNTQYF
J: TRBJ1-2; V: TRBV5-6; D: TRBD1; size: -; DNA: TGTGCCAGCTCCTGGGTTGGGACAGACTATGGCTACACCTTC; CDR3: CASSWVGTDYGYTF
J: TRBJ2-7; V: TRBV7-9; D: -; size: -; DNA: TGTGCCAGCCTTGGAGCGTCGGAGGCCTACGAGCAGTACTTC; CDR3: CASLGASEAYEQYF
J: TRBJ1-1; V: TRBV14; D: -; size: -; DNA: TGTGCCAGCAGCGTAAACCGGAACACTGAAGCTTTCTTT; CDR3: CASSVNRNTEAFF
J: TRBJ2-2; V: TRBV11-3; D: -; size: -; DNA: TGTGCCAGCAGCGGCGGCCCGAACACCGGGGAGCTGTTTTTT; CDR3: CASSGGPNTGELFF
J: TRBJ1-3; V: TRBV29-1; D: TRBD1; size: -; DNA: TGCAGCGTGAGACAGGGTTATTCGAACACCATATATTTT; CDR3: CSVRQGYSNTIYF
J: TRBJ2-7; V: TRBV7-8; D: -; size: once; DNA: TGTGCCAGCAGCACGATTAGCGAGCAGTACTTC; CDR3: CASSTISEQYF
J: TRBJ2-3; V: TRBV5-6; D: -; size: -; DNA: TGTGCCAGCAGCTGGGCCCTGGGGTCGGCGGGACACACAGATACGCAGTATTTT; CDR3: CASSWALGSAGHTDTQYF
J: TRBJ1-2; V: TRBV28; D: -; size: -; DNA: TGTGCCAGCAGACCCGGACAGACACGGAGCTATGGCTACACCTTC; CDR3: CASRPGQTRSYGYTF
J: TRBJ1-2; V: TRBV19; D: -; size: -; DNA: TGTGCCAGTAGTATCAGGACGGGCCCCCTGTATGGCTACACCTTC; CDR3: CASSIRTGPLYGYTF
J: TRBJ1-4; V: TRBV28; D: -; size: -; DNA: TGTGCCAGCAGCGAAGAGATTGGAAATGAAAAACTGTTTTTT; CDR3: CASSEEIGNEKLFF
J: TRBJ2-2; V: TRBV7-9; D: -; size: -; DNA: TGTGCCAGCAGCTTGGGTGTTAGGAGGGAGCTGTTTTTT; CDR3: CASSLGVRRELFF
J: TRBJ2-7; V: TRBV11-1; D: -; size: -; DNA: TGTGCCAGCAGCTCAAATACAGGGATGTCCTACGAGCAGTACTTC; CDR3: CASSSNTGMSYEQYF
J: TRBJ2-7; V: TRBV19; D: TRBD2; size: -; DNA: TGTGCCAGTAGTATTGAGACTAGCGGGGTCCGCGAGCAGTACTTC; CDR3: CASSIETSGVREQYF
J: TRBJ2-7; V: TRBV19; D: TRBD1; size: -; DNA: TGTGCCACCCGATCTCCCAGGACAGGGAGCTCCTACGAGCAGTACTTC; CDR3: CATRSPRTGSSYEQYF
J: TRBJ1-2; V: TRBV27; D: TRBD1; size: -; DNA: TGTGCCAGCAGGGTGACAGGGTCCCTTGGCTACACCTTC; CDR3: CASRVTGSLGYTF
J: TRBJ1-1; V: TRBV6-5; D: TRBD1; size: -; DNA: TGTGCCAGCAGTTACTCACGACAGGGGGGCACTGAAGCTTTCTTT; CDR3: CASSYSRQGGTEAFF
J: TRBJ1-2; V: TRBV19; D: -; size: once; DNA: TGTGCCAGTAGTCCCGTCGACAGGAGATATGGCTACACCTTC; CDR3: CASSPVDRRYGYTF
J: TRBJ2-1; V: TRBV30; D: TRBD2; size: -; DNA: TGTGCCTGGGGCACCGGACTAGCCTCCTACAATGAGCAGTTCTTC; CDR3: CAWGTGLASYNEQFF
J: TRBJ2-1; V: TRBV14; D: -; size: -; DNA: TGTGCCAGCAGCCAAGGGTGGTACCTTAGGTTGGGCTACAATGAGCAGTTCTTC; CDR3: CASSQGWYLRLGYNEQFF